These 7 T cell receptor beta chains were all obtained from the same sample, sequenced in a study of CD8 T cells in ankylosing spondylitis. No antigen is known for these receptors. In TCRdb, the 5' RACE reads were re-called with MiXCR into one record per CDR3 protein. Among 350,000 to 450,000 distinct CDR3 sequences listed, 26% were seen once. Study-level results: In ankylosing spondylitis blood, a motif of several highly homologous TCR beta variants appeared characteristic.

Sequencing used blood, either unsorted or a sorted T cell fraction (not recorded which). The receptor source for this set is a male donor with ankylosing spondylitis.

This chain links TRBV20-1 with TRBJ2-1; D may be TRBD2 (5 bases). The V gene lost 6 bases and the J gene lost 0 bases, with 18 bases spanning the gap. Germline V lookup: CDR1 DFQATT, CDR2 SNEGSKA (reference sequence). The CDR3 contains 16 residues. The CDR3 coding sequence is TGCAGTGCCACCCCGACTGCAGCGGACTCCTACAATGAGCAGTTCTTC. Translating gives CSATPTAADSYNEQFF.

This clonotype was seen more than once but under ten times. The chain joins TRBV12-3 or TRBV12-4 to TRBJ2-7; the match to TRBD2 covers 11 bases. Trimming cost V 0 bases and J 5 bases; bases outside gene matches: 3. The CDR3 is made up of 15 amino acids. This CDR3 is CASSLAGTSGHEQYF. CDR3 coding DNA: TGTGCCAGCAGTTTAGCGGGGACTAGCGGCCACGAGCAGTACTTC.

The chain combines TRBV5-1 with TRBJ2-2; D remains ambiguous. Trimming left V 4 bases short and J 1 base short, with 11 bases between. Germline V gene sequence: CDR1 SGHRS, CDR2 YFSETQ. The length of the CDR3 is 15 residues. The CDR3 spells CASSPETGNTGELFF. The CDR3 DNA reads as TGCGCCAGCAGCCCCGAGACGGGGAACACCGGGGAGCTGTTTTTT.

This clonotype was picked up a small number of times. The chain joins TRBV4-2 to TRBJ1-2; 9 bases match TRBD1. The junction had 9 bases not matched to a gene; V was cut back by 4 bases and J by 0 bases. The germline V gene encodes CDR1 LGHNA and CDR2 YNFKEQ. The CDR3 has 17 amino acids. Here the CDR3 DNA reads TGTGCCAGCAGCCTTTCGGGACAGGGCGCTACTAACTATGGCTACACCTTC. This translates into CASSLSGQGATNYGYTF.

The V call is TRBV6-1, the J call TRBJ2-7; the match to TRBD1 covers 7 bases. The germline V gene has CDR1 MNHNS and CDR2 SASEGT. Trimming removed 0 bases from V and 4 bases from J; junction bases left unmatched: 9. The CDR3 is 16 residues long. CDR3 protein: CASSEAPSGGRYEQYF. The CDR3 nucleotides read TGTGCCAGCAGTGAAGCCCCCTCAGGGGGTAGGTACGAGCAGTACTTC.

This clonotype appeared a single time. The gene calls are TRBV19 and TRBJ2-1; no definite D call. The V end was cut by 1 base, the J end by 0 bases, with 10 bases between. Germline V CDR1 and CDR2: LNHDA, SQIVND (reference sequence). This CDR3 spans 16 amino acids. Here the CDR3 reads CASSIGEAYSYNEQFF. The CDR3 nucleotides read TGTGCCAGTAGTATAGGCGAGGCCTACTCCTACAATGAGCAGTTCTTC.

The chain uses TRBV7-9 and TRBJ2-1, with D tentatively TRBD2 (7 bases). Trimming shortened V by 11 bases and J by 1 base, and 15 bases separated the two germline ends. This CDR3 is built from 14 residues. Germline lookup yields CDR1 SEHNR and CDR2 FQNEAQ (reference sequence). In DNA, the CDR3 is TGTGCCCTTGAAGGGGGGGATTCCTACAATGAGCAGTTCTTC. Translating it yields CALEGGDSYNEQFF. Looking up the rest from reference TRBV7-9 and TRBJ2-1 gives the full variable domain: DTGVSQNPRHKITKRGQNVTFRCDPISEHNRLYWYRQTLGQGPEFLTYFQNEAQLEKSRLLSDRFSAERPKGSFSTLEIQRTEQGDSAMYLCALEGGDSYNEQFFGPGTRLTVL.